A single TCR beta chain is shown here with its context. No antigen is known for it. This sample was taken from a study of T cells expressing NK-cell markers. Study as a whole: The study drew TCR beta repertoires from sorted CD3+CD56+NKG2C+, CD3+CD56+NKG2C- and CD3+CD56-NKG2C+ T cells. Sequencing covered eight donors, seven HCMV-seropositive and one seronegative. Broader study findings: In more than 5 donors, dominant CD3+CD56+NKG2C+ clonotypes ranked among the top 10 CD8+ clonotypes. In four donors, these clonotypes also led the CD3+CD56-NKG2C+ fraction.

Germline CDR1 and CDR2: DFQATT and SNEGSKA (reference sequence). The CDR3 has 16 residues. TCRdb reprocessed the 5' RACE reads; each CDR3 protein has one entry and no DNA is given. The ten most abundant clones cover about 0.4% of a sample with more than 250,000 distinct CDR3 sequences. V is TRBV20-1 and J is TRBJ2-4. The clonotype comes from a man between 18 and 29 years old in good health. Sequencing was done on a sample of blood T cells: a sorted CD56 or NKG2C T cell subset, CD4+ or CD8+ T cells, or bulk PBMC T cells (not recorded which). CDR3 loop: CSASKWDDGPKNIQYF.